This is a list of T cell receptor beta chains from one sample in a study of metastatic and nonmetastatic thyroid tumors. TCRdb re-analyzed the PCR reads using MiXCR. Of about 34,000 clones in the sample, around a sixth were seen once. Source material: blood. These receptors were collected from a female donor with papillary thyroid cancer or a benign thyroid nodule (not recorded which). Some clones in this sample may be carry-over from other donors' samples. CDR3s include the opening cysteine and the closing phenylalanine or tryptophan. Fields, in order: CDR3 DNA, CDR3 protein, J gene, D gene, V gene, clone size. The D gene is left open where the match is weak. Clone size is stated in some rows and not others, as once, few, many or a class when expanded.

CDR3nt: TGTGCCAGCAGCCCGAGGGACTCCCGAGGCTACACCTTC
CDR3aa: CASSPRDSRGYTF
j_gene: TRBJ1-2
d_gene: .
v_gene: TRBV27
abundance: many

CDR3nt: TGTGCCAGCAGCCCCGGCGGGGCGGGAGGAGATACGCAGTATTTT
CDR3aa: CASSPGGAGGDTQYF
j_gene: TRBJ2-3
d_gene: TRBD2
v_gene: TRBV5-4
abundance: .

CDR3nt: TGTGCCAGCAGCCTGGGACTAGCGGGAAATAATGAGCAGTTCTTC
CDR3aa: CASSLGLAGNNEQFF
j_gene: TRBJ2-1
d_gene: TRBD2
v_gene: TRBV7-3
abundance: .

CDR3nt: TGTGCCAGCAGCTTAACCTTTTTCCTCGAGCGAGAGACCCAGTACTTC
CDR3aa: CASSLTFFLERETQYF
j_gene: TRBJ2-5
d_gene: .
v_gene: TRBV7-2
abundance: many

CDR3nt: TGTGCCAGTAGTATATTAGGGACGTACACAGATACGCAGTATTTT
CDR3aa: CASSILGTYTDTQYF
j_gene: TRBJ2-3
d_gene: .
v_gene: TRBV19
abundance: .

CDR3nt: TGCGGGGAGGAGAGGGAGGTCTCCTACGAGCAGTACTTC
CDR3aa: CGEEREVSYEQYF
j_gene: TRBJ2-7
d_gene: .
v_gene: TRBV20-1
abundance: .

CDR3nt: TGTGCCAGCTGGGTAGCGGGATACAATGAGCAGTTCTTC
CDR3aa: CASWVAGYNEQFF
j_gene: TRBJ2-1
d_gene: TRBD2
v_gene: TRBV5-4
abundance: .

CDR3nt: TGTGCCAGCAGCCGAGGGGAGACCCAGTACTTC
CDR3aa: CASSRGETQYF
j_gene: TRBJ2-5
d_gene: .
v_gene: TRBV9
abundance: once

CDR3nt: TGTGCCAGCAGTCACAGACTAGCGGGAGTCTACGAGCAGTACTTC
CDR3aa: CASSHRLAGVYEQYF
j_gene: TRBJ2-7
d_gene: TRBD2
v_gene: TRBV6-1
abundance: medium-sized

CDR3nt: TGTGCCAGTGCCCCCGGCGGAGGCTACAATGAGCAGTTCTTC
CDR3aa: CASAPGGGYNEQFF
j_gene: TRBJ2-1
d_gene: .
v_gene: TRBV6-1
abundance: many

CDR3nt: TGCGCCAGCAGTGAGGCGGGAGGAATTCTGAGAGATACGCAGTATTTT
CDR3aa: CASSEAGGILRDTQYF
j_gene: TRBJ2-3
d_gene: TRBD2
v_gene: TRBV10-2
abundance: many

CDR3nt: TGTGCCAGCAGCCCGGAGGGGAGTTCCTACGAGCAGTACTTC
CDR3aa: CASSPEGSSYEQYF
j_gene: TRBJ2-7
d_gene: .
v_gene: TRBV3-1
abundance: many

CDR3nt: TGTGCCAGCAGTTTACGGTTACAGGGCCCTGAAGCTTTCTTT
CDR3aa: CASSLRLQGPEAFF
j_gene: TRBJ1-1
d_gene: .
v_gene: TRBV12-3/TRBV12-4
abundance: many

CDR3nt: TGTGCCAGCACGAGACTAGCGGGAGGGGGAGAGACCCAGTACTTC
CDR3aa: CASTRLAGGGETQYF
j_gene: TRBJ2-5
d_gene: TRBD2
v_gene: TRBV27
abundance: .

CDR3nt: TGCGCCAGCAGCCCGTACACGACCCAAAGGCTAGATACGCAGTATTTT
CDR3aa: CASSPYTTQRLDTQYF
j_gene: TRBJ2-3
d_gene: .
v_gene: TRBV4-3
abundance: many

CDR3nt: TGTGCCAGCAGTTGGAACAGGGGGATCTCACCCCTCCACTTT
CDR3aa: CASSWNRGISPLHF
j_gene: TRBJ1-6
d_gene: TRBD1
v_gene: TRBV6-2/TRBV6-3
abundance: many

CDR3nt: TGTGCCACCAGATTGACCGGGGCCGGAGGGAGCCCAGATACGCAGTATTTT
CDR3aa: CATRLTGAGGSPDTQYF
j_gene: TRBJ2-3
d_gene: .
v_gene: TRBV24-1
abundance: many

CDR3nt: TGTGCCAGTAGTACCTCCGGGACGCACCGTTTCTTC
CDR3aa: CASSTSGTHRFF
j_gene: TRBJ2-7
d_gene: .
v_gene: TRBV19
abundance: many

CDR3nt: TGTGCCAGTAGTATACTCTTCGGTTGGGGACAGAACAACTATGGCTACACCTTC
CDR3aa: CASSILFGWGQNNYGYTF
j_gene: TRBJ1-2
d_gene: TRBD1
v_gene: TRBV19
abundance: many

CDR3nt: TGTGCCAGCAGCTTGGGCTTACGAGGGTACTCGGACTTC
CDR3aa: CASSLGLRGYSDF
j_gene: TRBJ2-5
d_gene: .
v_gene: TRBV5-5
abundance: many

CDR3nt: TGTGCCAGCAGTTACGCGCTAGCCGGGGCTACGCAGTATTTT
CDR3aa: CASSYALAGATQYF
j_gene: TRBJ2-3
d_gene: .
v_gene: TRBV6-1
abundance: many

CDR3nt: TGTGCCAGCAGCACTCCCACCGGGACAGGGCCTTTCGGGGGGACCCAGTACTTC
CDR3aa: CASSTPTGTGPFGGTQYF
j_gene: TRBJ2-5
d_gene: TRBD1
v_gene: TRBV28
abundance: many

CDR3nt: TGTGCCAGCAGTTTAGCGGGGTGGGGGCTCAATCAGCCCCAGCATTTT
CDR3aa: CASSLAGWGLNQPQHF
j_gene: TRBJ1-5
d_gene: .
v_gene: TRBV12-3/TRBV12-4
abundance: many

CDR3nt: TGTGCCAGCAGCTTTTCAGGGGATCAGCCCCAGCATTTT
CDR3aa: CASSFSGDQPQHF
j_gene: TRBJ1-5
d_gene: .
v_gene: TRBV6-1
abundance: many

CDR3nt: TGTGCCAGCAGCCAAGATCTTGTCTCTGGAAACACCATATATTTT
CDR3aa: CASSQDLVSGNTIYF
j_gene: TRBJ1-3
d_gene: .
v_gene: TRBV4-2
abundance: many

CDR3nt: TGTGCCAGCAGCTTAGGACCAGGGCAGGATGAGCAGTTCTTC
CDR3aa: CASSLGPGQDEQFF
j_gene: TRBJ2-1
d_gene: .
v_gene: TRBV7-2
abundance: .

CDR3nt: TGTGCCAGCAGCTTAACAGGGAGAGGCACAGATACGCAGTATTTT
CDR3aa: CASSLTGRGTDTQYF
j_gene: TRBJ2-3
d_gene: .
v_gene: TRBV7-9
abundance: many

CDR3nt: TGTGCCAGCAGCTTAGGTCGGACAAGGTGGGAAAAACTGTTTTTT
CDR3aa: CASSLGRTRWEKLFF
j_gene: TRBJ1-4
d_gene: .
v_gene: TRBV7-9
abundance: many

CDR3nt: TGCAGTGCTATCCGGGGCGTCTCGAACACTGAAGCTTTCTTT
CDR3aa: CSAIRGVSNTEAFF
j_gene: TRBJ1-1
d_gene: .
v_gene: TRBV20-1
abundance: .

CDR3nt: TGTGCCAGCAGCGACAGGGGTGGTGCGGGAGGGCTTTACGAGCAGTACTTC
CDR3aa: CASSDRGGAGGLYEQYF
j_gene: TRBJ2-7
d_gene: .
v_gene: TRBV7-2
abundance: many

CDR3nt: TGTGCCAGTAGTACGACAGGGGGCACTGAAGCTTTCTTT
CDR3aa: CASSTTGGTEAFF
j_gene: TRBJ1-1
d_gene: TRBD1
v_gene: TRBV19
abundance: many

CDR3nt: TGCGCCAGCAGCTTACAGGGGGCAGCTCTAGCGGGAAAGACAGATACGCAGTATTTT
CDR3aa: CASSLQGAALAGKTDTQYF
j_gene: TRBJ2-3
d_gene: .
v_gene: TRBV5-1
abundance: once

CDR3nt: TGTGCTAGCATAGGGGGGGATTGCTACACCTTC
CDR3aa: CASIGGDCYTF
j_gene: TRBJ1-2
d_gene: .
v_gene: TRBV6-1
abundance: .

CDR3nt: TGCGCTACCGGGCAGGGTTTGGGTTCACCCCTCCACTTT
CDR3aa: CATGQGLGSPLHF
j_gene: TRBJ1-6
d_gene: .
v_gene: TRBV10-2
abundance: many

CDR3nt: TGTGCCAGCAGGAGAACCTTTACAGTGCTAGAGACCCAGTACTTC
CDR3aa: CASRRTFTVLETQYF
j_gene: TRBJ2-5
d_gene: .
v_gene: TRBV7-9
abundance: once

CDR3nt: TGTGCCAGTGGCCTATCCGGGACAGCCTACGAGCAGTACTTC
CDR3aa: CASGLSGTAYEQYF
j_gene: TRBJ2-7
d_gene: TRBD1
v_gene: TRBV19
abundance: many

CDR3nt: TGTGCCAGCAGCCCATACCCGGGACAGGTCTCTGAAGCTTTCTTT
CDR3aa: CASSPYPGQVSEAFF
j_gene: TRBJ1-1
d_gene: TRBD1
v_gene: TRBV7-7
abundance: .

CDR3nt: TGTGCCAGCAGCTTTGGGCTTGAACAGGGGGAGACCCAGTACTTC
CDR3aa: CASSFGLEQGETQYF
j_gene: TRBJ2-5
d_gene: TRBD1
v_gene: TRBV5-6
abundance: many

CDR3nt: TGTGCCAGCAGGGGGGGACAGTTGAACACTGAAGCTTTCTTT
CDR3aa: CASRGGQLNTEAFF
j_gene: TRBJ1-1
d_gene: TRBD1
v_gene: TRBV28
abundance: medium-sized

CDR3nt: TGCAGTGCTAGAGGAAAACACAACAAGAACACTGAAGCTTTCTTT
CDR3aa: CSARGKHNKNTEAFF
j_gene: TRBJ1-1
d_gene: .
v_gene: TRBV20-1
abundance: many

CDR3nt: TGTGCCAGCAGCTCTCTTGGTTGGCGGGAGGGATTATCCTACAATGAGCAGTTCTTC
CDR3aa: CASSSLGWREGLSYNEQFF
j_gene: TRBJ2-1
d_gene: TRBD2
v_gene: TRBV3-1
abundance: many

CDR3nt: TGCGCCAGCAGCCAAGAGCCAGGGGCATATTATGGCTACACCTTC
CDR3aa: CASSQEPGAYYGYTF
j_gene: TRBJ1-2
d_gene: .
v_gene: TRBV4-3
abundance: .

CDR3nt: TGCAGTGCCGCTCAACGGGCAGGTTCATCCTACGAGCAGTACTTC
CDR3aa: CSAAQRAGSSYEQYF
j_gene: TRBJ2-7
d_gene: .
v_gene: TRBV20-1
abundance: .

CDR3nt: TGTGCCAGCAGTGTCTGGACAGGGGGTAGAAGCAATGAGCAGTTCTTC
CDR3aa: CASSVWTGGRSNEQFF
j_gene: TRBJ2-1
d_gene: TRBD1
v_gene: TRBV6-1
abundance: .

CDR3nt: TGTGCCAGCAGTGACCCAGGGTCGCGTGAGACCCAGTACTTC
CDR3aa: CASSDPGSRETQYF
j_gene: TRBJ2-5
d_gene: .
v_gene: TRBV6-1
abundance: many

CDR3nt: TGTGCCAGCAGCTTGGGCGGCGGTGTGTCCTACGAGCAGTACTTC
CDR3aa: CASSLGGGVSYEQYF
j_gene: TRBJ2-7
d_gene: .
v_gene: TRBV5-6
abundance: many

CDR3nt: TGCGCCAGCAGCCTTGGACAGGGGCCCTACGAGCAGTACTTC
CDR3aa: CASSLGQGPYEQYF
j_gene: TRBJ2-7
d_gene: TRBD1
v_gene: TRBV5-1
abundance: many

CDR3nt: TGCGCCAGCAGCGGGGTGGGGGCAAGTTCACCCCTCCACTTT
CDR3aa: CASSGVGASSPLHF
j_gene: TRBJ1-6
d_gene: .
v_gene: TRBV4-1
abundance: .

CDR3nt: TGTGCCAGCAGCCTGCGGAGGACGGGGAGCACTGAAGCTTTCTTT
CDR3aa: CASSLRRTGSTEAFF
j_gene: TRBJ1-1
d_gene: .
v_gene: TRBV12-3/TRBV12-4
abundance: many

CDR3nt: TGTGCCAGCAGTGTAATGGGACAGGGTAATGAAAAACTGTTTTTT
CDR3aa: CASSVMGQGNEKLFF
j_gene: TRBJ1-4
d_gene: TRBD1
v_gene: TRBV27
abundance: many

CDR3nt: TGTGCCAGCAGTAATAACGACAGGGGAGCGAACACCATATACTTT
CDR3aa: CASSNNDRGANTIYF
j_gene: TRBJ1-3
d_gene: TRBD1
v_gene: TRBV28
abundance: .

CDR3nt: TGTGCCATCAGTGAATTGGCGGGAGGAGGGAATGAGCAGTTCTTC
CDR3aa: CAISELAGGGNEQFF
j_gene: TRBJ2-1
d_gene: TRBD2
v_gene: TRBV10-3
abundance: many

CDR3nt: TGTGCCAGCAGCTTTAGCGGGAGGGACTACGAGCAGTACTTC
CDR3aa: CASSFSGRDYEQYF
j_gene: TRBJ2-7
d_gene: TRBD2
v_gene: TRBV5-4
abundance: many

CDR3nt: TGCAGTGCTAACCCAGCGGGAGGGCCCTACAATGAGCAGTTCTTC
CDR3aa: CSANPAGGPYNEQFF
j_gene: TRBJ2-1
d_gene: TRBD2
v_gene: TRBV20-1
abundance: many

CDR3nt: TGTGCCAGCAGCTTAGATCCAGGGACAGAGAACCGGTACTTC
CDR3aa: CASSLDPGTENRYF
j_gene: TRBJ2-5
d_gene: TRBD1
v_gene: TRBV11-2
abundance: .

CDR3nt: TGTGCCACCAGTGATCGGGGACAGGGAATAAACAATGAGCAGTTCTTC
CDR3aa: CATSDRGQGINNEQFF
j_gene: TRBJ2-1
d_gene: TRBD1
v_gene: TRBV24-1
abundance: many

CDR3nt: TGTGCCAGCAGCTGGGACGGAGGAGCAACTAATGAAAAACTGTTTTTT
CDR3aa: CASSWDGGATNEKLFF
j_gene: TRBJ1-4
d_gene: .
v_gene: TRBV7-2
abundance: many

CDR3nt: TGTGCCAGCAGCCAGGACAGGACAGCTCCTGGCTACACCTTC
CDR3aa: CASSQDRTAPGYTF
j_gene: TRBJ1-2
d_gene: TRBD1
v_gene: TRBV7-9
abundance: many

CDR3nt: TGTGCCAGCAGTTACTCTCTAGTCTCCCCACCCCTTTACAGCGAGCAGTTCTTC
CDR3aa: CASSYSLVSPPLYSEQFF
j_gene: TRBJ2-1
d_gene: .
v_gene: TRBV6-2/TRBV6-3
abundance: few